The present T cell receptor (beta chain) was sequenced within a study of T cell changes during pregnancy in multiple sclerosis. Libraries were prepared by immunoSEQ multiplex PCR; TCRdb keeps only in-frame clonotypes and omits some of them. The table shows more than 15,000 clones, with more than 75% occurring only once. This CDR3 comprises 11 residues. V shed 6 bases, J shed 7 bases, and the junction held 4 bases outside the gene matches. The germline gives CDR1 SQVTM, CDR2 ANQGSEA. This sequence originates from a female donor in good health, enrolled as a control in a pregnancy study. This chain links TRBV29-1 with TRBJ1-2; 8 nucleotides match TRBD1. Here the sequenced sample was CD4+ T cells from peripheral blood mononuclear cells, taken in the first trimester of pregnancy. CDR3 sequence: CSVWTGSGYTF. The CDR3 coding sequence is TGCAGCGTCTGGACAGGGAGTGGCTACACCTTC.